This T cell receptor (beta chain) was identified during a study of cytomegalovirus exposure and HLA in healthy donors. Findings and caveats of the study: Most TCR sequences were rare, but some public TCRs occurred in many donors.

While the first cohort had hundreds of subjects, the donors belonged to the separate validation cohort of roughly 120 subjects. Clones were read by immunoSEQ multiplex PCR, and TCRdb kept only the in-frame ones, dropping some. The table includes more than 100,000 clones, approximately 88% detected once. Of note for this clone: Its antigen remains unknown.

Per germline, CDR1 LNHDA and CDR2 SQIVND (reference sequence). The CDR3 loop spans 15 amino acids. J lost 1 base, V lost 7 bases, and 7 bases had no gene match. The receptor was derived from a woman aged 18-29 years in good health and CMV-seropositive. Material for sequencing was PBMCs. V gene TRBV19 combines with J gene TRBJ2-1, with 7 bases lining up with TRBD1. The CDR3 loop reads CASNPTGLSYNEQFF. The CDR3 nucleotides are TGTGCCAGTAATCCGACAGGGCTATCCTACAATGAGCAGTTCTTC.